This entry is about one T cell receptor (beta chain). Its antigen is still unknown. CDR1 MNHEY and CDR2 SVGAGI come from the germline V gene. V trimming: 7 bases; J trimming: 4 bases; junction bases outside the gene matches: 8. The CDR3 is made up of 15 amino acids. The entry originates in a study of T cell responses to AZD1222 COVID-19 vaccine. Study-wide results and caveats: Among AZD1222 vaccinees, only six were seropositive at baseline. Researchers took repertoire samples only after the peak T cell response had come. With two AZD1222 doses given, Spike-specific TCR breadth and depth both rose.

Sequencing used immunoSEQ multiplex PCR; TCRdb keeps in-frame clones, though not all of them. The table has roughly 110,000 clones, roughly 90% seen once. The chain recombines TRBV6-5 with TRBJ1-4, with TRBD1 identical over 8 bases. This material consisted of peripheral blood, taken 28 days after the second AZD1222 dose. This TCR came from an adult who received the AZD1222 COVID-19 vaccine. Written as DNA, the CDR3 is TGTGCCAGCACCCAGACAGGGGCGGGTAATGAAAAACTGTTTTTT. It specifies CASTQTGAGNEKLFF.